This TCR beta chain was observed in a study of identical twins. Study outcomes and limitations: Within twin pairs, the out-of-frame alpha sequences they shared showed excess low generation probability.

Germline V gene sequence: CDR1 MNHNS, CDR2 SASEGT. The V end lost 6 bases, the J end lost 1 base, and 12 bases lay between the germline ends. The CDR3 consists of 14 residues. Points on this clonotype: The antigen is unknown.

A template switching step contributed a universal primer site, while unique molecular identifiers were present in the cDNA. TCRdb re-called the 5' RACE reads with MiXCR, one entry per CDR3 protein. This sample carries 250,000 or so distinct CDR3 sequences, roughly 8% of them seen once, and the ten largest clones take about 3%. Separately, the same data were catalogued under a study of yellow fever vaccine responses in identical twins.

The sequencing input was CD8+ T cells sorted from blood. The V call is TRBV6-1, the J call TRBJ2-5; D remains ambiguous. The TCR originated in a woman younger than 35 in good health. Written as DNA, the CDR3 is TGTGCCAGCAGACCCCCCAGCAGCCAAGAGACCCAGTACTTC. Amino acid sequence: CASRPPSSQETQYF.